These 24 T cell receptor beta chains share one sample of origin, sequenced in a study of beta chain features in type 1 diabetes. General study points: A moderate, significant TCRB CDR3 shortening appeared in type 1 diabetes across four CD4+ subsets.

Investigators reverse transcribed all isolated RNA, so they sequenced expressed TCRB transcripts. The table came from immunoSEQ multiplex PCR; TCRdb's copy has only in-frame clones and leaves some out. The sample lists 120,000 to 150,000 clones, roughly an eighth occurring once. These TCRs are of unknown antigen specificity. Material: central memory CD4+ T cells from blood. All receptors come from a man between 18 and 35 years old with type 1 diabetes.

This clone occurred a few times. The chain recombines TRBV29-1 with TRBJ2-1, with no clear D. Germline CDR1 is SQVTM and CDR2 is ANQGSEA. Trimming shortened V by 7 bases and J by 4 bases, and 11 bases separated the two germline ends. This CDR3 has 12 amino acids. The CDR3 DNA is TGCAGCGATGAGCAGATTTACAATGAGCAGTTCTTC. Protein product: CSDEQIYNEQFF.

This clone appeared many times. The gene calls are TRBV6-1 and TRBJ2-3; D gene uncertain. The CDR3 is 13 residues long. The germline CDR1 and CDR2 sequences are MNHNS and SASEGT. The V end lost 2 bases, the J end lost 6 bases, and 9 bases lay between the germline ends. The CDR3 nucleotides read TGTGCCAGCAGTGAACGGGTGGGTGATACGCAGTATTTT. As protein: CASSERVGDTQYF.

This clone has a handful of counts. V and J are TRBV11-3 and TRBJ1-4; D gene ambiguous. The CDR3 consists of 15 residues. CDR1 and CDR2 from the germline V gene are SGHNT and YENEEA. V was shortened by 5 bases and J by 8 bases, with 18 bases between the two germline ends. CDR3 nucleotides: TGTGCCAGCAGCCATTCTGACGGCCTTGGGGAAAAACTGTTTTTT. Its translation is CASSHSDGLGEKLFF.

A few counts support this clone. The rearrangement links TRBV5-4 to TRBJ2-5, with 8 positions matching TRBD1. Germline V gene sequence: CDR1 SGHNT, CDR2 YYREEE (reference sequence). The CDR3 consists of 15 residues. V gave up 4 bases and J gave up 4 bases; unmatched junction bases: 9. This chain's CDR3 is CASSGGQGIGETQYF. The DNA of the CDR3 is TGTGCCAGCAGCGGAGGACAGGGTATAGGAGAGACCCAGTACTTC.

V gene TRBV15 combines with J gene TRBJ1-3; D is possibly TRBD1 (5 bases). The CDR3 is 15 residues long. V was cut by 1 base and J by 2 bases, with 9 bases left in between. Germline V gene sequence: CDR1 LNHNV, CDR2 YYDKDF (reference sequence). The CDR3 DNA follows: TGTGCCACCAGCAGAGGCAGGGAGGCTGGAAACACCATATATTTT. Translating gives CATSRGREAGNTIYF.

This clone was observed a few times. The chain uses TRBV25-1 and TRBJ1-2; 9 bases agree with TRBD1. Germline CDR1 MGHDK, CDR2 SYGVNS. V shed 3 bases, J shed 0 bases, and the junction held 2 bases outside the gene matches. The CDR3 totals 15 residues. CDR3 residues: CASSETGGTNYGYTF. CDR3 in DNA: TGTGCCAGCAGTGAGACAGGGGGAACTAACTATGGCTACACCTTC.

The V and J genes are TRBV9 and TRBJ1-1; 9 bases are a match to TRBD1. The CDR3 extends over 16 amino acids. Germline V gene sequence: CDR1 SGDLS, CDR2 YYNGEE. With V trimmed by 0 bases and J by 1 base, 4 bases remained unmatched. This CDR3 reads CASSVAGDRANTEAFF. CDR3 nucleotides: TGTGCCAGCAGCGTAGCTGGGGACAGGGCGAACACTGAAGCTTTCTTT. The full variable domain, with the rest looked up from reference TRBV9 and TRBJ1-1, is DSGVTQTPKHLITATGQRVTLRCSPRSGDLSVYWYQQSLDQGLQFLIQYYNGEERAKGNILERFSAQQFPDLHSELNLSSLELGDSALYFCASSVAGDRANTEAFFGQGTRLTVV.

In this sample, this clone turned up a few times. The V call is TRBV27, the J call TRBJ1-5; D call uncertain. V was clipped by 4 bases and J by 7 bases, with 14 bases between them. The CDR3 runs to 14 residues. CDR1 is MNHEY and CDR2 is SMNVEV in the germline V gene (reference sequence). CDR3 sequence (DNA): TGTGCCAGCAGTTCCCCAGTGCTTGGGCAGCCCCAGCATTTT. Translated, it gives CASSSPVLGQPQHF.

Many counts were recorded for this clone. The chain carries TRBV7-6 and TRBJ2-3; D not certain. The germline CDR1 and CDR2 sequences are SGHVS and FNYEAQ. Trimming shortened V by 4 bases and J by 3 bases, and 5 bases separated the two germline ends. The CDR3 spans 12 residues. Here the CDR3 DNA reads TGTGCCAGCAGCTCTACTACAGATACGCAGTATTTT. Protein: CASSSTTDTQYF.

The V and J genes are TRBV30 and TRBJ1-2; D not certain. Germline-derived CDR1 and CDR2 are GTSNPN and SVGIG (reference sequence). This CDR3 is built from 13 residues. V was cut by 5 bases and J by 2 bases, with 12 bases left in between. This CDR3 is CAWFGRLNYGYTF. CDR3 coding DNA: TGTGCCTGGTTTGGCAGGCTCAACTATGGCTACACCTTC.

This clone was detected only a few times. The chain uses TRBV2 and TRBJ1-5; 7 bases agree with TRBD1. Trimming cost V 6 bases and J 1 base; bases outside gene matches: 6. The CDR3 loop spans 15 amino acids. Germline V gene data show CDR1 as SNHLY and CDR2 as FYNNEI. The CDR3 reads CASRNRQGSNQPQHF. In DNA form, the CDR3 reads TGTGCCAGCAGGAACCGACAGGGAAGCAATCAGCCCCAGCATTTT.

The chain uses TRBV10-3 and TRBJ2-3; D might be TRBD2 (5 bases). The CDR3 loop spans 14 amino acids. V was trimmed by 4 bases and J by 0 bases, leaving 8 bases between them. The germline CDR1 and CDR2 sequences are ENHRY and SYGVKD. The CDR3 spells CAISAGRSTDTQYF. The CDR3 nucleotides read TGTGCCATCAGTGCGGGAAGAAGCACAGATACGCAGTATTTT.

This clone appeared a few times. This chain links TRBV27 with TRBJ1-1, with TRBD1 as a possible D gene (6 bases). Deletions cut 4 bases from V and 5 bases from J, with 20 bases between. Germline-derived CDR1 and CDR2 are MNHEY and SMNVEV (reference sequence). The CDR3 sequence is 16 residues long. This chain's CDR3 is CASSSLGAGVVTEAFF. The CDR3 nucleotides are TGTGCCAGCAGTTCCCTGGGGGCAGGGGTGGTTACTGAAGCTTTCTTT.

The J gene is TRBJ2-1, the V gene TRBV18; possible D gene TRBD1, 6 bases. CDR3 length equals 14 residues. Germline CDR1 KGHSH, CDR2 LQKENI. V lost 5 bases to trimming and J lost 7 bases, with 15 bases between them. The DNA for the CDR3 is TGTGCCAGCTCAGAAGGACAGTTGGATAATGAGCAGTTCTTC. Protein product: CASSEGQLDNEQFF. The full variable domain, completed using reference TRBV18 and TRBJ2-1, is NAGVMQNPRHLVRRRGQEARLRCSPMKGHSHVYWYRQLPEEGLKFMVYLQKENIIDESGMPKERFSAEFPKEGPSILRIQQVVRGDSAAYFCASSEGQLDNEQFFGPGTRLTVL.

In its sample, this clone was seen many times. This chain links TRBV9 with TRBJ2-1; 7 positions match TRBD2. Trimming cost V 0 bases and J 8 bases; bases outside gene matches: 5. Germline V gene data show CDR1 as SGDLS and CDR2 as YYNGEE. The CDR3 consists of 14 residues. CDR3 amino acids: CASSVGVTSYEQFF. The CDR3 DNA is TGTGCCAGCAGCGTAGGGGTGACTAGCTATGAGCAGTTCTTC.

The chain couples TRBV2 to TRBJ1-6; D is perhaps TRBD1 (5 bases). V was pared by 6 bases and J by 7 bases, with 13 bases between. Germline lookup yields CDR1 SNHLY and CDR2 FYNNEI. The CDR3 runs to 14 residues. The CDR3 region is CASRPGTPNSPLHF. CDR3 DNA: TGTGCCAGCAGACCCGGGACTCCCAATTCACCCCTCCACTTT.

This clone has more than one count but fewer than ten. The chain links TRBV29-1 to TRBJ1-2; D might be TRBD1 (6 bases). The CDR3 is 14 residues long. CDR1 and CDR2 from the germline V gene are SQVTM and ANQGSEA. Trimming cost V 6 bases and J 6 bases, with 20 bases left between them. The DNA for the CDR3 is TGCAGCGTCCTCGGGGGGCAGGGCAATGATGGCTACACCTTC. Translated: CSVLGGQGNDGYTF.

The gene calls are TRBV29-1 and TRBJ1-4; 7 bases are shared with TRBD1. CDR3 length: 14 amino acids. CDR1 and CDR2 from the germline V gene are SQVTM and ANQGSEA. Trimming removed 8 bases from V and 5 bases from J; junction bases left unmatched: 11. The CDR3 region is CSFWQGVENEKLFF. As DNA, the CDR3 is TGCAGCTTTTGGCAGGGGGTCGAAAATGAAAAACTGTTTTTT.

The chain combines TRBV4-2 with TRBJ2-5, with a tentative D call TRBD2 (5 bases). Germline V lookup: CDR1 LGHNA, CDR2 YNFKEQ. With 0 bases removed from V and 5 bases from J, the gap between germline ends came to 16 bases. This CDR3 is built from 16 residues. CDR3 bases: TGTGCCAGCAGCCAAGACGGGAATCCCCAGCAGGAGACCCAGTACTTC. Translation: CASSQDGNPQQETQYF.

This clone was seen a handful of times. This CDR3 is CSVFGLGVPQETQYF. The CDR3 DNA reads as TGCAGCGTCTTCGGGTTAGGAGTCCCCCAAGAGACCCAGTACTTC. The chain links TRBV29-1 to TRBJ2-5; no definite D call. This CDR3 is built from 15 residues. Trimming left V 6 bases short and J 1 base short, with 18 bases between. Per the germline V gene, CDR1 is SQVTM and CDR2 is ANQGSEA.

This clone occurred a few times. V is TRBV4-1 and J is TRBJ1-5; 7 nucleotides agree with TRBD1. After removal of 6 bases from V and 5 bases from J, the junction contained 4 bases not matched to a gene. Germline V CDR1 and CDR2: MGHRA, YSYEKL. This CDR3 region has 13 residues. CDR3 residues: CASSRQGDQPQHF. The CDR3, as DNA: TGCGCCAGCAGTCGTCAGGGGGATCAGCCCCAGCATTTT.

This clone was counted only a few times. The genes are TRBV29-1 and TRBJ2-7; D call uncertain. The CDR3 sequence is 15 residues long. The germline V gene encodes CDR1 SQVTM and CDR2 ANQGSEA. The V end lost 4 bases, the J end lost 4 bases, and 20 bases lay between the germline ends. CDR3 residues: CSVGRIQGTGYEQYF. DNA of the CDR3: TGCAGCGTTGGGAGAATCCAAGGAACCGGGTACGAGCAGTACTTC.

V is TRBV7-7 and J is TRBJ2-7; a possible D gene is TRBD2 (5 bases). V lost 1 base and J 2 bases, leaving 6 bases between the germline ends. The CDR3 spans 13 residues. The V gene's germline CDR1 is SSHAT and CDR2 FNYEAQ (reference sequence). The CDR3 loop reads CASSLGRAYEQYF. CDR3 nucleotide sequence: TGTGCCAGCAGCTTAGGGCGGGCCTACGAGCAGTACTTC.

The rearrangement joins TRBV13 to TRBJ1-1, with D maybe TRBD1 (6 bases). This CDR3 is built from 13 residues. The ends were cut back, 5 bases at V and 12 bases at J, with 19 bases in the middle. Germline V gene sequence: CDR1 PRHDT, CDR2 FYEKMQ (reference sequence). The CDR3 sequence: CASSVRGHERTFF. The CDR3 DNA is TGTGCCAGCAGCGTGCGGGGACACGAAAGGACTTTCTTT.